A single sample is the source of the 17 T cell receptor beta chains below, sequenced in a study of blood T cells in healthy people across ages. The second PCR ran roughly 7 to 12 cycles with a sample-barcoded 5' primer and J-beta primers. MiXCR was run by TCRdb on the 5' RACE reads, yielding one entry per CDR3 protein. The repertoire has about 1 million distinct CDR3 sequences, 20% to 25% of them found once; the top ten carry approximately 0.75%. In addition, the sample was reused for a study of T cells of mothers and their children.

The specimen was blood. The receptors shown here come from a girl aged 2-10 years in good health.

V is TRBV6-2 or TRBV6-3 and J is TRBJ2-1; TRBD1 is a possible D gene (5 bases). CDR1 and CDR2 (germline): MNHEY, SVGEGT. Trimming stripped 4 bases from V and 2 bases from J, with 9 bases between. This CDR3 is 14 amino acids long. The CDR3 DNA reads TGTGCCAGCAGTTCCCTGACAGCCTACAATGAGCAGTTCTTC. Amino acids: CASSSLTAYNEQFF.

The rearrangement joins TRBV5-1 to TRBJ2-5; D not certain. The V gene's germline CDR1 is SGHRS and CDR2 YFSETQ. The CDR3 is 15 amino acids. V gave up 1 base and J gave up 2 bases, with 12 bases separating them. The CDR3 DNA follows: TGCGCCAGCAGCTTGCTAAAGACGGATCAAGAGACCCAGTACTTC. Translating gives CASSLLKTDQETQYF.

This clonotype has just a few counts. CDR3 residues: CASSYRSGRSPAFF. The DNA for the CDR3 is TGTGCCAGCAGTTACCGCTCGGGTCGAAGTCCAGCTTTCTTT. The chain couples TRBV6-5 to TRBJ1-1; D is unresolved. The CDR3 consists of 14 residues. V gave up 2 bases and J gave up 10 bases, with 17 bases separating them. CDR1 MNHEY and CDR2 SVGAGI come from the germline V gene.

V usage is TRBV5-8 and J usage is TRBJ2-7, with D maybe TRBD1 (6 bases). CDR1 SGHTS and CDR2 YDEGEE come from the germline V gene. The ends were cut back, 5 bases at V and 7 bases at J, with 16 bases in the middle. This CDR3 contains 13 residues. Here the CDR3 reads CASRRQVLVEQYF. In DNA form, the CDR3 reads TGTGCCAGCAGACGACAGGTACTAGTAGAGCAGTACTTC.

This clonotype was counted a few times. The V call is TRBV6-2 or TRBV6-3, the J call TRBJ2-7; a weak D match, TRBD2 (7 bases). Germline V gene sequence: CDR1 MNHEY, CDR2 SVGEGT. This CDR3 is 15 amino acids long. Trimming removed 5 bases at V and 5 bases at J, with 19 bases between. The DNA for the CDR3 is TGTGCCAGCAGTGAGGGGGGGAAGTCCAAAAACGAGCAGTACTTC. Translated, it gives CASSEGGKSKNEQYF.

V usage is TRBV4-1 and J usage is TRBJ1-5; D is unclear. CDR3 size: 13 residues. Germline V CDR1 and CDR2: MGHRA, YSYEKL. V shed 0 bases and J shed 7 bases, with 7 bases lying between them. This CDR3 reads CASSQDMGQPQHF. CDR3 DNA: TGCGCCAGCAGCCAAGATATGGGGCAGCCCCAGCATTTT.

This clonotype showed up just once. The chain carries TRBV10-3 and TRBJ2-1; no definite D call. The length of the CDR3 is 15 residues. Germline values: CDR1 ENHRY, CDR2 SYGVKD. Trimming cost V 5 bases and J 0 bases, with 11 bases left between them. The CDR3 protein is CAISPDLVSYNEQFF. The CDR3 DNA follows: TGTGCCATCAGTCCCGACCTCGTCTCCTACAATGAGCAGTTCTTC.

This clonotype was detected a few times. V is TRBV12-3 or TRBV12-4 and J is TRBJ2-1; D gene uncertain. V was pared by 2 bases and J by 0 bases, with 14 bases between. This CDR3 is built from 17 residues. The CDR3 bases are TGTGCCAGCAGTTTAACATCATCGAAGAGCTCCTACAATGAGCAGTTCTTC. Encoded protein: CASSLTSSKSSYNEQFF.

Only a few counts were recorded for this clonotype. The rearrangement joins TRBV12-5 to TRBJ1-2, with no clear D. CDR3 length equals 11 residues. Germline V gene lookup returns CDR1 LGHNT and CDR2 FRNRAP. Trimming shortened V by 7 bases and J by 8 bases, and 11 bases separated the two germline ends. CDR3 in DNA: TGTGCTAGTGCCGTACAAGGAGGCTACACCTTC. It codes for CASAVQGGYTF. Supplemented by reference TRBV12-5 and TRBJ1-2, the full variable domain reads DARVTQTPRHKVTEMGQEVTMRCQPILGHNTVFWYRQTMMQGLELLAYFRNRAPLDDSGMPKDRFSAEMPDATLATLKIQPSEPRDSAVYFCASAVQGGYTFGSGTRLTVV.

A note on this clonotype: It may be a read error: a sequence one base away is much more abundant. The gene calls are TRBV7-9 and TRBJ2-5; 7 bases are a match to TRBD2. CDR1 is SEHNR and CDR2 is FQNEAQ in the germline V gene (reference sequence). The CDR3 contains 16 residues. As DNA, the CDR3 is TGTGCCAGCAGCTTAGGACCCGGGGGGAGCCAAGAGACCCTGTACTTC. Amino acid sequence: CASSLGPGGSQETLYF.

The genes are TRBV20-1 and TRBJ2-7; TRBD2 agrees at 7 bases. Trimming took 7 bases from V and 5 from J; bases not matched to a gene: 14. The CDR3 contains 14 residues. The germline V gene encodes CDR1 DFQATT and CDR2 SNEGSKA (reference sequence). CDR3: CSGNAGEGRNEQYF. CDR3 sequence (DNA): TGCAGTGGTAATGCGGGGGAGGGCCGGAACGAGCAGTACTTC.

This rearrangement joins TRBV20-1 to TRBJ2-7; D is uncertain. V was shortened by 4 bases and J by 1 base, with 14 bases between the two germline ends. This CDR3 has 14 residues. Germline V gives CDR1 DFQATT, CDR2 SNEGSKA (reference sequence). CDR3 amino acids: CSAIPGIASYEQYF. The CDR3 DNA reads TGCAGTGCTATCCCAGGAATCGCATCCTACGAGCAGTACTTC.

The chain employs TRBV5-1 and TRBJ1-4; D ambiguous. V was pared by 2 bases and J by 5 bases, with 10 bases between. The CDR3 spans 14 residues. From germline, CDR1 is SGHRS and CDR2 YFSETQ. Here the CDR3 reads CASSLYGPNEKLFF. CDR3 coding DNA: TGCGCCAGCAGCTTATACGGTCCGAATGAAAAACTGTTTTTT.

The CDR3 loop is CASSPGTNYNYGYTF. The CDR3 coding sequence is TGTGCCAGCAGCCCCGGGACAAACTACAACTATGGCTACACCTTC. The chain recombines TRBV7-9 with TRBJ1-2; D might be TRBD1 (6 bases). V lost 5 bases and J 2 bases, leaving 15 bases between the germline ends. In germline, CDR1 is SEHNR, CDR2 FQNEAQ (reference sequence). The CDR3 contains 15 residues.

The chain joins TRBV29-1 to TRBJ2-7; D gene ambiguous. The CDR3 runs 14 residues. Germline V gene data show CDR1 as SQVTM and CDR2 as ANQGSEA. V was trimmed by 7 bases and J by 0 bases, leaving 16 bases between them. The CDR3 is CSAQLGSFSYEQYF. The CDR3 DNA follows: TGCAGCGCCCAACTGGGCAGTTTCTCCTACGAGCAGTACTTC.

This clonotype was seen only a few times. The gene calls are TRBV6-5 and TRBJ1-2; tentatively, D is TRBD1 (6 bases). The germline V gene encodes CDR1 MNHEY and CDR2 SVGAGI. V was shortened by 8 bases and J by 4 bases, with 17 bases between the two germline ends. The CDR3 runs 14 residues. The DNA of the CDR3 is TGTGCCAGCGGGAGAGGGGGAGGATCCTATGGCTACACCTTC. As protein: CASGRGGGSYGYTF.

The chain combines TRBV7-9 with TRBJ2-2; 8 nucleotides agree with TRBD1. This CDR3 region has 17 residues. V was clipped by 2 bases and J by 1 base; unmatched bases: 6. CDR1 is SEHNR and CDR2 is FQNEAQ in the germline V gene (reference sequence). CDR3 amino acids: CASSLSHRGENTGELFF. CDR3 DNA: TGTGCCAGCAGCTTATCGCACAGGGGGGAGAACACCGGGGAGCTGTTTTTT.